Listed here are 3 T cell receptor beta chains from one sample, sequenced in a study of tumor-infiltrating lymphocytes in primary liver carcinoma (dated by TCRdb to 2017 to 2019). Data came from an Illumina HiSeq 2500. Starting from approximately 500 ng total RNA, TCRbeta-specific cDNA was produced by reverse transcription with a constant-region primer and ProtoScript II reverse transcriptase. Construction of the TCRbeta libraries relied on three nested rounds of multiplex PCR, following a slightly modified ARM-PCR procedure. Each of the first two PCR rounds ran for about 11 cycles using multiplex TRBV1-TRBV30 forward primers together with a Cbeta reverse primer. TCRdb ran its own pipeline on the public reads, namely fastp trimming at Q25 and MiXCR clone calling, and kept in-frame beta chains. Rows with one shared CDR3 protein collapse into an entry with the most common genes and DNA. This sample gives roughly 120,000 distinct CDR3 sequences in total; 64% of them show up just once. The ten largest clones capture 7.5% to 9% of the sample.

Without any cell sorting, total RNA and DNA were extracted together from around 20-30 mg of bulk tissue using the AllPrep DNA/RNA mini kit. Source material: liver tumor tissue from sampling region 3. Sample cell subset or site, as interpreted from the label and publication: tumor region T3, left-lateral pole. The receptors were gathered from a woman in her sixties or seventies with primary liver carcinoma and hepatitis B virus infection.

DNA of the CDR3: TGCAGCCTTGTAGGCGGGAGGGGAGTCGACAAGCAGTACTTC. This codes for CSLVGGRGVDKQYF. V is TRBV29-1 and J is TRBJ2-7, with 9 bases fitting TRBD2. The CDR3 runs to 14 residues. The junction had 16 bases not matched to a gene; V was cut back by 8 bases and J by 8 bases. Germline CDR1 and CDR2: SQVTM and ANQGSEA.

As to this clonotype: At one boundary the junction diverges from the germline segment, which might be a read error. This rearrangement joins TRBV11-3 to TRBJ2-7; D is perhaps TRBD2 (5 bases). Per the germline V gene, CDR1 is SGHNT and CDR2 is YENEEA. This CDR3 contains 13 residues. This CDR3 reads CTSRPSGVGEQYF. The CDR3 nucleotides are TGTACCAGCCGCCCGTCCGGGGTTGGCGAGCAGTACTTC. The full variable domain, with the rest looked up from reference TRBV11-3 and TRBJ2-7, is EAGVVQSPRYKIIEKKQPVAFWCNPISGHNTLYWYLQNLGQGPELLIRYENEEAVDDSQLPKDRFSAERLKGVDSTLKIQPAELGDSAVYLCTSRPSGVGEQYFGPGTRLTVT.

This clonotype was seen many times. This chain connects TRBV5-4 to TRBJ2-2, with D tentatively TRBD1 or TRBD2 (5 bases each). This CDR3 contains 13 residues. The V end lost 4 bases, the J end lost 7 bases, and 11 bases lay between the germline ends. The germline V gene encodes CDR1 SGHNT and CDR2 YYREEE (reference sequence). CDR3 DNA sequence: TGTGCCAGCAGCCCGGGACCATACGGGGAGCTGTTTTTT. Its translation is CASSPGPYGELFF.